This TCR beta chain is from a study of control samples from healthy donors and cancer patients. The assay was immunoSEQ multiplex PCR, and TCRdb's table has in-frame clones only and misses some. The repertoire has 160,000 or so clones, approximately 94% of them found once; the top ten carry roughly 8.4%. The CDR3 consists of 13 residues. The ends were cut back, 3 bases at V and 6 bases at J, with 11 bases in the middle. Sequencing input: blood. The genes are TRBV12-3 or TRBV12-4 and TRBJ1-1; no reliable D call. This TCR was sampled from a woman aged 40 to 50 in good health. For the CDR3, the DNA is TGTGCCAGCAGTTTCGACCTAGGGTCTGAAGCTTTCTTT. This gives the protein CASSFDLGSEAFF.